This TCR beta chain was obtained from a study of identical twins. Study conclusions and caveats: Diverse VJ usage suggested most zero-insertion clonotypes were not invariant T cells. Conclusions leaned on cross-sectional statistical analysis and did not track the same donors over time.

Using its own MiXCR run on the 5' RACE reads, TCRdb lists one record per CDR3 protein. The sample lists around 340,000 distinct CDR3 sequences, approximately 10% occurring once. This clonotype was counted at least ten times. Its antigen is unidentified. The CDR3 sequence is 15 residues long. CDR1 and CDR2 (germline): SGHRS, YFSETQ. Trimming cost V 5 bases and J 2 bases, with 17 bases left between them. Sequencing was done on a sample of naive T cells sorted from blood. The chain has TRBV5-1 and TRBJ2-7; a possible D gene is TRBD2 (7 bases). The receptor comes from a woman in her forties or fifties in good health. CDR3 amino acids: CASSIEGGPTYEQYV. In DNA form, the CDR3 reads TGCGCCAGCAGTATAGAGGGGGGGCCAACCTACGAGCAGTACGTC.